The source of this TCR beta chain is a study of Tregs in tolerant kidney transplant recipients. General study findings and limits: The most relevant donor-specific Treg TCRbeta repertoire apparently came from expansion with activated donor B cells. No direct test of biological reproducibility was done here.

Per the germline V gene, CDR1 is GTSNPN and CDR2 is SVGIG (reference sequence). The V end lost 1 base, the J end lost 8 bases, and 14 bases lay between the germline ends. The CDR3 loop spans 14 amino acids. Sequencing was performed with immunoSEQ multiplex PCR; in TCRdb, only in-frame clones are kept and a portion is missing. The sample data list tens of thousands of clones. To note about this clone: Its matching antigen is unknown. The read stops 3 residues short of the end of the CDR3; the missing end is completed from the germline J gene.

Sequenced material: CD8+ T cells from blood, taken before the transplant. The TCR originated in a human donor who received a combined kidney and bone marrow transplant. This chain uses TRBV30 with TRBJ1-4; D might be TRBD1 (5 bases). CDR3 DNA (partial): TGTGCCTGGAGTGCACTCCAAGGGGTAGAAAAA. Amino acid sequence: CAWSALQGVEK. The CDR3, in full, reads CAWSALQGVEKLFF.